This T cell receptor beta chain was profiled in a study of shared clonotypes between healthy human individuals. Study outcomes and limitations: Sampling covered blood only; tissue repertoires likely differ.

Per sorted-subset replicate PCR, input was 200 to 250 ng DNA, representing about 29,000 T cell genomes. Assay used: immunoSEQ multiplex PCR; TCRdb lists only in-frame clones, some missing. The sample holds some 2,000,000 clones, 85% to 95% seen once. CDR1 is KGHSH, CDR2 LQKENI, per germline. The V end lost 2 bases, the J end lost 4 bases, and 11 bases lay between the germline ends. This CDR3 is 14 amino acids long. Comment on this clone: Antigen unknown.

Donors included only healthy HIV-negative adults lacking recent acute infections or vaccinations. The sequencing input was naive CD4+ T cells sorted from blood. The subset is: CD45RA+ positively selected. The rearrangement uses TRBV18 and TRBJ1-2; a possible D gene is TRBD1 (5 bases). The sequence was collected from a man between 18 and 29 years old in good health. Written as DNA, the CDR3 is TGTGCCAGCTCACCAGGGGGGGAAATCTATGGCTACACCTTC. Encoded protein: CASSPGGEIYGYTF.